The present entry profiles one T cell receptor beta chain with its context. Its antigen is undetermined. The data derive from a study of cytomegalovirus exposure and HLA in healthy donors. As for the study in general: Around 77% of 300 to 450 genotyped donors fell in the Caucasian-associated ancestry cluster.

Study observations and caveats: Judged likely to be a sequencing artifact was a cluster of highly shared sequence variants. In a later analysis, TCR association rates varied by HLA locus: DRB1 most, HLA-C fewest. When a later analysis compared HLA-associated TCR beta chains with equally common others, the HLA-associated chains turned out to be more clonally expanded and to have lower generation probabilities.

The PCR made use of 60 Vbeta and 13 Jbeta primers. This table comes from immunoSEQ multiplex PCR, and its TCRdb copy is limited to in-frame clones, with some not included. Of 130,000 or so clones in the sample, 82% were seen once. The CDR3 is 16 residues long. The germline V gene encodes CDR1 SGHNT and CDR2 YYREEE (reference sequence). With V trimmed by 4 bases and J by 0 bases, 9 bases remained unmatched. This TCR came from a young man in good health and CMV-seropositive. The J gene is TRBJ1-1, the V gene TRBV5-4; 7 bases agree with TRBD1. Sequences were obtained from PBMCs. Written as DNA, the CDR3 is TGTGCCAGCAGCCGGGGGACAGCCGCTATGAACACTGAAGCTTTCTTT. Translated: CASSRGTAAMNTEAFF.